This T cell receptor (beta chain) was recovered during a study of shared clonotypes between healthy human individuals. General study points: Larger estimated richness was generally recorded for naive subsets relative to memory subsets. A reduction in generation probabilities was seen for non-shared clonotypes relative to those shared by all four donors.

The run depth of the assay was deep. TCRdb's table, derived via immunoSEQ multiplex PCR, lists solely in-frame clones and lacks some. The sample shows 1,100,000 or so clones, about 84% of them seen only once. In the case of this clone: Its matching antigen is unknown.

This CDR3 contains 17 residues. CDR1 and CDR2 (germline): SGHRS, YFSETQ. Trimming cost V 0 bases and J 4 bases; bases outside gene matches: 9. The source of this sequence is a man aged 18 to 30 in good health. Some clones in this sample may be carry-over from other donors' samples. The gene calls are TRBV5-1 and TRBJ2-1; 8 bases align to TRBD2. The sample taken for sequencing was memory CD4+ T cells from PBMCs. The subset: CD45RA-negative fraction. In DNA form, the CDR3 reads TGCGCCAGCAGCTTGGTTGGGTGGGCTAGCGGGTACAATGAGCAGTTCTTC. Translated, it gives CASSLVGWASGYNEQFF.